This TCR beta chain was identified in a study of T cell repertoires in cytomegalovirus infection. Study-level background: Public signatures in TCR beta pointed to CMV infection and matching HLA type.

CDR3 length: 15 residues. Trimming took off 0 bases at V and 3 bases at J, with 11 bases between the two ends. Germline CDR1 KGHSH, CDR2 LQKENI. Study observations and caveats: What dominated the ex vivo response were HLA-C-restricted CMV-specific TCR beta clonotypes. The cumulative frequency of public TCR beta families identified carriers of CMV plus the relevant HLA.

One entry per CDR3 protein, called by TCRdb with MiXCR from the reads. There are fewer than 1,000,000 distinct CDR3 sequences in the sample; approximately 31% occur only once, and 10% to 15% lies in the top ten. Concerning this clonotype: Its antigen is undetermined.

This specimen was cultured CD8+ T cells from PBMCs, taken from culture after CMV antigen stimulation. The J gene is TRBJ1-2, the V gene TRBV18, with D uncertain. The origin of this receptor is a human donor in good health (CMV status not recorded). Some clones in this sample may be carry-over from other donors' samples. The CDR3, as DNA: TGTGCCAGCTCACCACCGACTGTTTCCCACTATGGCTACACCTTC. Translated: CASSPPTVSHYGYTF. The entire variable domain, with the rest obtained from reference TRBV18 and TRBJ1-2, is as follows: NAGVMQNPRHLVRRRGQEARLRCSPMKGHSHVYWYRQLPEEGLKFMVYLQKENIIDESGMPKERFSAEFPKEGPSILRIQQVVRGDSAAYFCASSPPTVSHYGYTFGSGTRLTVV.